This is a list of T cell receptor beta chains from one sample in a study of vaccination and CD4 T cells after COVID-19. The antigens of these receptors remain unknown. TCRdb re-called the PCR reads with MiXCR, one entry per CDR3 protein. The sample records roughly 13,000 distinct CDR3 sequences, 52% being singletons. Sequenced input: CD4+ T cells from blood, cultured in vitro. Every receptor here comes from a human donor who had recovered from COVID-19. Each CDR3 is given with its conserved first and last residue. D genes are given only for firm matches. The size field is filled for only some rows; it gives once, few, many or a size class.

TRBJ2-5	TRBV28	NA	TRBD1	CASSDDRAVLETQYF	TGTGCCAGCAGCGATGACAGGGCAGTTTTAGAGACCCAGTACTTC
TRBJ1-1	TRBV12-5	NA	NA	CASGLGYEWGGMNTEAFF	TGTGCTAGTGGTTTGGGGTACGAATGGGGAGGGATGAACACTGAAGCTTTCTTT
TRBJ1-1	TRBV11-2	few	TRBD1	CASNLRTGEAFF	TGTGCCAGCAACCTACGGACAGGGGAAGCTTTCTTT
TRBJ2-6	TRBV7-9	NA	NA	CASSRQDWRANVLTF	TGTGCCAGCAGTCGACAGGATTGGAGGGCCAACGTCCTGACTTTC
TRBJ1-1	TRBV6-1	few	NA	CASSLQGGGTEAFF	TGTGCCAGCAGTCTACAGGGCGGGGGCACTGAAGCTTTCTTT
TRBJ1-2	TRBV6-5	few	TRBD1	CASSSGGFNYGYTF	TGTGCCAGCAGTTCAGGGGGCTTTAACTATGGCTACACCTTC
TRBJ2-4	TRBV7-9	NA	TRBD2	CASSSSGRGAIQYF	TGTGCCAGCAGCTCGAGCGGGAGGGGGGCCATTCAGTACTTC
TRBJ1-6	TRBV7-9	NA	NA	CASSLDSSYNSPLHF	TGTGCCAGCAGCTTAGACAGCTCCTATAATTCACCCCTCCACTTT
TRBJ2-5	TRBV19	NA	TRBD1	CASSIPWLRQGPQETQYF	TGTGCCAGTAGTATCCCTTGGTTGAGACAGGGACCCCAAGAGACCCAGTACTTC
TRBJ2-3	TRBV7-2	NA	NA	CASGGWADTQYF	TGTGCCAGCGGCGGGTGGGCAGATACGCAGTATTTT
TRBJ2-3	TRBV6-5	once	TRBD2	CASSYGGRGTDTQYF	TGTGCCAGCAGTTACGGCGGGAGGGGCACAGATACGCAGTATTTT
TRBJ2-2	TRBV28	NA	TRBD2	CASSFSPFVSGLAGGPVTGELFF	TGTGCCAGCAGTTTTTCGCCATTCGTATCGGGACTAGCGGGAGGGCCGGTTACCGGGGAGCTGTTTTTT
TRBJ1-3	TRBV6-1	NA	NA	CASSEDGRLSGNTIYF	TGTGCCAGCAGTGAAGACGGACGGCTCTCTGGAAACACCATATATTTT
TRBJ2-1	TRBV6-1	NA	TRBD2	CASSEAGTSGTPFGSLVF	TGTGCCAGCAGTGAAGCGGGGACTAGCGGGACCCCCTTTGGCTCGCTGGTCTTC
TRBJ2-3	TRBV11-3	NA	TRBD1	CASSPGQGGTDTQYF	TGTGCCAGCAGCCCCGGACAGGGAGGCACAGATACGCAGTATTTT
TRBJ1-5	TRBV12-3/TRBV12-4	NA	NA	CASSPGSQPQHF	TGTGCCAGCAGTCCAGGGAGTCAGCCCCAGCATTTT
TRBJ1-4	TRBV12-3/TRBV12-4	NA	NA	CASRASGGEKLFF	TGTGCCAGCCGGGCTTCCGGGGGCGAAAAACTGTTTTTT
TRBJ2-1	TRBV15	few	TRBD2	CATRTRDYFDEQFF	TGTGCCACCAGGACCCGGGACTATTTCGATGAGCAGTTCTTC
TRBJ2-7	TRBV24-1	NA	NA	CATSEGGTYEQYF	TGTGCCACCAGTGAAGGCGGAACCTACGAGCAGTACTTC
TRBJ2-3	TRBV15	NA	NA	CATSRDRFSTDTQYF	TGTGCCACCAGCAGAGACAGGTTTAGCACAGATACGCAGTATTTT
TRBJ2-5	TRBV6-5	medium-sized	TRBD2	CASSYSASGRAGETQYF	TGTGCCAGCAGTTACTCGGCTAGCGGGAGGGCTGGCGAGACCCAGTACTTC
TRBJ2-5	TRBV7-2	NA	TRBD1	CASSSSGQGGGETQYF	TGTGCCAGCAGCTCATCAGGACAGGGGGGAGGGGAGACCCAGTACTTC
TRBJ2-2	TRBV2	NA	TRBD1	CASSVDRDNTGELFF	TGTGCCAGCAGTGTGGACAGGGACAACACCGGGGAGCTGTTTTTT
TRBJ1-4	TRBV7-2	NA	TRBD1	CASSWGTSPRGTNEKLFF	TGTGCCAGCAGCTGGGGGACTTCCCCCAGGGGGACTAATGAAAAACTGTTTTTT
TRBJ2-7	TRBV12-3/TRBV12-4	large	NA	CASSYGIYEQYF	TGTGCCAGCAGCTATGGGATCTACGAGCAGTACTTC
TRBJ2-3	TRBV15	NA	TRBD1	CATSRLQGKDTQYF	TGTGCCACCAGCAGGCTACAGGGGAAAGATACGCAGTATTTT
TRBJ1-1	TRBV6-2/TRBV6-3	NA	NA	CASSPQYTEAFF	TGTGCCAGCAGTCCCCAGTACACTGAAGCTTTCTTT
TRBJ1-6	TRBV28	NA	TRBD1	CASTSPGTGGRHNSPLHF	TGTGCCAGCACCTCTCCCGGGACAGGGGGTCGGCATAATTCACCCCTCCACTTT
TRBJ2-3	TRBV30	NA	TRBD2	CACRGDHGSTDTQYF	TGTGCCTGTCGGGGGGACCATGGGAGCACAGATACGCAGTATTTT